This T cell receptor beta chain appears in the sequencing data of a study of CD8 T cells in Susac syndrome. On this clonotype itself: The antigen is unknown.

Random hexamers served to reverse transcribe roughly 0.45 to 1 ug RNA. An immunoSEQ multiplex PCR amplified TCR beta CDR3 over 54 Vbeta and 13 Jbeta. TCRdb reanalysed the immunoSEQ multiplex PCR reads using MiXCR and keeps one entry per CDR3 protein. In the table there are roughly 130,000 distinct CDR3 sequences, approximately 94% of which are singletons. The multiple sclerosis controls comprised treatment-naive patients whose relapsing-remitting disease was stable or active. Bulk CD8+ and CD4+ cells came from magnetic negative isolation; CD8+ TEMRA by FACS. The CDR3 has 16 amino acids. Losses at the gene ends were 3 bases for V and 2 bases for J; bases not matched to a gene: 7. Study findings and constraints: As acknowledged by the study, its TCR sequencing and HLA analysis included a relatively small number of individuals.

This chain uses TRBV23-1 with TRBJ2-7; TRBD1 aligns across 10 bases. TRBV23-1 is recorded as an ORF, its role being uncertain. This receptor was taken from a human donor with multiple sclerosis. Sequenced material: CD4+ T cells from PBMCs. This chain's CDR3 is CASSQAAGQGTYEQYF. The CDR3 coding sequence is TGCGCCAGCAGTCAGGCGGCGGGACAGGGGACCTACGAGCAGTACTTC.